One sample yielded the 8 T cell receptor beta chains listed below, sequenced in a study of T cell responses to AZD1222 COVID-19 vaccine. Generated by immunoSEQ multiplex PCR, the TCRdb table keeps only in-frame clones and is missing some. The sample lists around 100,000 clones, 88% seen once, with 20% to 25% in the top ten. The sequencing used peripheral blood, collected on day 0 of AZD1222 vaccination. The source of these receptors is an adult in good health.

In this sample, this clone turned up once. This rearrangement joins TRBV7-8 to TRBJ1-2; D remains ambiguous. The CDR3 has 14 amino acids. Trimming shortened V by 0 bases and J by 6 bases, and 11 bases separated the two germline ends. CDR1 and CDR2 (germline): SGHVS, FQNEAQ. As DNA, the CDR3 is TGTGCCAGCAGCTTAGCGGGATTTTTGGATGGCTACACCTTC. It encodes CASSLAGFLDGYTF.

The chain recombines TRBV6-5 with TRBJ1-6; D unclear. V shed 2 bases and J shed 8 bases, with 10 bases lying between them. Germline V gene sequence: CDR1 MNHEY, CDR2 SVGAGI. This CDR3 is built from 14 residues. CDR3 in DNA: TGTGCCAGCAGTTACAAGGTCTCGTATTCACCCCTCCACTTT. Translated, it gives CASSYKVSYSPLHF.

V and J are TRBV5-4 and TRBJ1-2, with D possibly TRBD1 on 6 matching bases. Trimming shortened V by 6 bases and J by 8 bases, and 17 bases separated the two germline ends. Germline V lookup: CDR1 SGHNT, CDR2 YYREEE (reference sequence). The CDR3 sequence is 13 residues long. In DNA, the CDR3 is TGTGCCAGCACCCTGACAGGCGTCAACGGCTACACCTTC. The encoded protein is CASTLTGVNGYTF.

V usage is TRBV5-3 and J usage is TRBJ2-5; either TRBD1 or TRBD2 may fit D (5 bases each). TRBV5-3 is filed as an ORF, its function uncertain. CDR3 length equals 12 residues. Trimming removed 4 bases from V and 5 bases from J, with 9 bases in between. The CDR3 protein is CARSGGNETQYF. The CDR3 DNA reads as TGTGCCAGAAGCGGGGGAAACGAGACCCAGTACTTC.

Here the CDR3 DNA reads TGTGCCAGCTGCAGGGGCCCAGAATACGAGCAGTACTTC. Translation gives CASCRGPEYEQYF. The V gene is TRBV7-9, the J gene TRBJ2-7; TRBD1 might be the D (6 bases). Trimming shortened V by 8 bases and J by 4 bases, and 15 bases separated the two germline ends. The length of the CDR3 is 13 residues. From germline, CDR1 is SEHNR and CDR2 FQNEAQ (reference sequence). The entire variable domain, with the rest obtained from reference TRBV7-9 and TRBJ2-7, is as follows: DTGVSQNPRHKITKRGQNVTFRCDPISEHNRLYWYRQTLGQGPEFLTYFQNEAQLEKSRLLSDRFSAERPKGSFSTLEIQRTEQGDSAMYLCASCRGPEYEQYFGPGTRLTVT.

V and J are TRBV2 and TRBJ1-6; 7 bases are shared with TRBD1. Unmatched junction bases numbered 6, after V lost 9 bases and J lost 7 bases. This CDR3 spans 13 amino acids. Per the germline V gene, CDR1 is SNHLY and CDR2 is FYNNEI. The CDR3 sequence: CASRRDSNSPLHF. For the CDR3, the DNA is TGTGCCAGTCGCCGGGACAGCAATTCACCCCTCCACTTT.

The V call is TRBV5-8, the J call TRBJ2-5; D is ambiguous. V was pared by 0 bases and J by 0 bases, with 3 bases between. This CDR3 is 13 amino acids long. Germline CDR1 SGHTS, CDR2 YDEGEE. CDR3 bases: TGTGCCAGCAGCTTGGCGCACCAAGAGACCCAGTACTTC. Protein product: CASSLAHQETQYF. The whole variable domain, filled in from reference TRBV5-8 and TRBJ2-5, reads EAGVTQSPTHLIKTRGQQATLRCSPISGHTSVYWYQQALGLGLQFLLWYDEGEERNRGNFPPRFSGRQFPNYSSELNVNALELEDSALYLCASSLAHQETQYFGPGTRLLVL.

The rearrangement uses TRBV28 and TRBJ1-1, with a possible D match to TRBD1 (5 bases). The V and J ends lost 6 bases and 2 bases respectively, with 13 bases between them. The germline V gene encodes CDR1 MDHEN and CDR2 SYDVKM. This CDR3 has 14 amino acids. The CDR3 DNA sequence: TGTGCCAGCAGAAGGGGTCGTATAAACACTGAAGCTTTCTTT. It specifies CASRRGRINTEAFF.